This T cell receptor (beta chain) originates from a study of blood T cell repertoires in COVID-19. Authors' methods: For nucleated cells, counts were estimated from reference gene primer amplification. Produced via immunoSEQ multiplex PCR; TCRdb's table is partial and in-frame only. V and J calls and clone size are copied from that table; D and trimming were computed from the DNA. The top ten clones hold over 1% of a sample with about 300,000 clones, around 86% of them seen once. Germline CDR1 and CDR2: MDHEN and SYDVKM. There are 16 residues in the CDR3. Losses at the gene ends were 8 bases for V and 2 bases for J; bases not matched to a gene: 12.

The genes are TRBV28 and TRBJ1-1; 9 bases align to TRBD1. The receptor was derived from a man between 65 and 85 years old with acute or convalescent COVID-19. Sequenced material: peripheral blood. The CDR3 spells CASRLGETGGNTEAFF. CDR3 in DNA: TGTGCCAGCCGATTAGGGGAGACAGGGGGTAACACTGAAGCTTTCTTT.